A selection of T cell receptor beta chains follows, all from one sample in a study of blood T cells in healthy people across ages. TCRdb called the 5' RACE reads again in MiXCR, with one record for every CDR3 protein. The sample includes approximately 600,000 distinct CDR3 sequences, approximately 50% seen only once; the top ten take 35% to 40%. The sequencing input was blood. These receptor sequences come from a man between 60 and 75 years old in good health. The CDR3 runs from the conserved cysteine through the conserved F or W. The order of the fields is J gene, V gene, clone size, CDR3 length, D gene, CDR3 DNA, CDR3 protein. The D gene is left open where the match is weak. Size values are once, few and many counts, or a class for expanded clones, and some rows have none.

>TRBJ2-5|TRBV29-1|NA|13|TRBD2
TGCAGCGTTCTATTCGGGGGGCAAGAGACCCAGTACTTC
CSVLFGGQETQYF
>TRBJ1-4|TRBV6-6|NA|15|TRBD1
TGTGCCAGCAGTTCTGGACAGGGACACAATGAAAAACTGTTTTTT
CASSSGQGHNEKLFF
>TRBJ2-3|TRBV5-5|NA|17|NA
TGTGCCAGCTCGCTTACCCAGGGACCCCGTAGCACAGATACGCAGTATTTT
CASSLTQGPRSTDTQYF
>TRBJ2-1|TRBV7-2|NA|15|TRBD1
TGTGCCAGCAGCTTGATGGGACAGGGGACCAATGAGCAGTTCTTC
CASSLMGQGTNEQFF
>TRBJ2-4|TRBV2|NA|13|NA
TGTGCCAGCAGTTCCGGGACCCGTGATGCCCAGTACTTC
CASSSGTRDAQYF
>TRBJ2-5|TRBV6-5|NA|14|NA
TGTGCCAGCAGTTACTACGCGGGGAGGGAGACCCAGTACTTC
CASSYYAGRETQYF
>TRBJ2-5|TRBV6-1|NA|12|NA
TGTGCCAGCAGGGAAGTCGGGAAGACCCAGTACTTC
CASREVGKTQYF
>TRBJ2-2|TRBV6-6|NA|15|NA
TGTGCCAGCAGAACCGCCGGGCCTCGTACCGGGGAGCTGTTTTTT
CASRTAGPRTGELFF
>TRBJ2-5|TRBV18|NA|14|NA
TGTGCCAGCACGGCCCGGACACTCCAAGAGACCCAGTACTTC
CASTARTLQETQYF
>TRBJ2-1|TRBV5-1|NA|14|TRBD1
TGCGCCAGCAGCCCGGGACAGCCCTACAATGAGCAGTTCTTC
CASSPGQPYNEQFF
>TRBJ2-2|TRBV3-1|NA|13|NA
TGTGCCAGCAGCCAAGGGGGGCCCGGGGAGCTGTTTTTT
CASSQGGPGELFF
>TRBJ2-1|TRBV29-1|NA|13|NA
TGCAGCGTTGTTCCGAGGCACGAGAATGAGCAGTTCTTC
CSVVPRHENEQFF
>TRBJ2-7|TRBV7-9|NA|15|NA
TGTGCCAGCAGGCTTCCCGGGCCCCGGTACTACGAGCAGTACTTC
CASRLPGPRYYEQYF
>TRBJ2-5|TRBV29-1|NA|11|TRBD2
TGCGTTGCGGGGGGTCGGGAGACCCAGTACTTC
CVAGGRETQYF
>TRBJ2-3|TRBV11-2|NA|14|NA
TGTGCCAGCAGCTTAGTTGCCTACACAGATACGCAGTATTTT
CASSLVAYTDTQYF
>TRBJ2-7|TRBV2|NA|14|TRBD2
TGTGCCAGCACGACGCGGGGGGCCTCCTACGAGCAGTACTTC
CASTTRGASYEQYF
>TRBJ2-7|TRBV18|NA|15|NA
TGTGCCAGCTCACCAGCCGACGGGAGCTCCTACGAGCAGTACTTC
CASSPADGSSYEQYF
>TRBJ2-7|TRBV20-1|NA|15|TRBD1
TGCAGTGCTAGAGATCGGGACAGGGACAGTAAGGGGCAGTACTTC
CSARDRDRDSKGQYF
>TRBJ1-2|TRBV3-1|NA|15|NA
TGTGCCAGCAGCCAAGATCGAACCTTGGGCTATGGCTACACCTTC
CASSQDRTLGYGYTF
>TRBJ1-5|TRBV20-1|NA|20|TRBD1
TGCAGTGCTCCTGAATATAGTCCCGGGACAGGGATCGGGGGCAATCAGCCCCAGCATTTT
CSAPEYSPGTGIGGNQPQHF
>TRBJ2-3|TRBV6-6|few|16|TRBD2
TGTGCCAGCAGTCGGGGACTAGCGGGAGGGACAGATACGCAGTATTTT
CASSRGLAGGTDTQYF
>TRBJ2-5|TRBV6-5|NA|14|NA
TGTGCCAGCAGTACCTCGGGATTCCGGGAGACCCAGTACTTC
CASSTSGFRETQYF
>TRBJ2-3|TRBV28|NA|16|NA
TGTGCCAGCAGTTTCCACGGGACAACTAGCACAGATACGCAGTATTTT
CASSFHGTTSTDTQYF
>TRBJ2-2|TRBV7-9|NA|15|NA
TGTGCCAGCAGCTTCTCCACAGGGATCACCGGGGAGCTGTTTTTT
CASSFSTGITGELFF
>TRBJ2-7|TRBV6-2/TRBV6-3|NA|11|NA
TGTGCCACCAGGGGACACTACGAGCAGTACTTC
CATRGHYEQYF
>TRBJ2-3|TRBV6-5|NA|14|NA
TGTGCCAGCAGTTACTCGGGGGTATGGGATACGCAGTATTTT
CASSYSGVWDTQYF
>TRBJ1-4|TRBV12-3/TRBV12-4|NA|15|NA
TGTGCCAGCAGCCCACCCGGGACGGGGAGGGAAAAACTGTTTTTT
CASSPPGTGREKLFF
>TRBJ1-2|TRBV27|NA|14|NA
TGTGCCAGCAAGCGAAACAGGGTGTCTCATGGCTACACCTTC
CASKRNRVSHGYTF
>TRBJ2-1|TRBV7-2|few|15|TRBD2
TGTGCCAGCAGCCTCACCGGGACTAGGCATCTGGAGCAGTTCTTC
CASSLTGTRHLEQFF
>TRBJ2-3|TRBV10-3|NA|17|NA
TGTGCCATCAGTGAGAATCCAGCGGGCTCTTCCACAGATACGCAGTATTTT
CAISENPAGSSTDTQYF
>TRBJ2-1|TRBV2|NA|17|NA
TGTGCCAGCAGTGAATCAGGTCCCTACGGCTCCTACAATGAGCAGTTCTTC
CASSESGPYGSYNEQFF
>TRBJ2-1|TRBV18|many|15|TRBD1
TGTGCCAGCTCACGAGGACAGGGGGCGAACAATGAGCAGTTCTTC
CASSRGQGANNEQFF
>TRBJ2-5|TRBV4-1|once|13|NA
TGCGCCAGCAGTCCACAAGACAGGGAGACCCAGTACTTC
CASSPQDRETQYF
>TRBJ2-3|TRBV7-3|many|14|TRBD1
TGTGCCGGTCCCGGGACAGGTAGCACAGATACGCAGTATTTT
CAGPGTGSTDTQYF
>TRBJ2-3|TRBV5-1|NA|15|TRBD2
TGCGCCAGCAGCTTAGGTACGCGGGAGGGAGATACGCAGTATTTT
CASSLGTREGDTQYF
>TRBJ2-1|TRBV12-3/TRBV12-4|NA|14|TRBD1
TGTGCCAGCAGACCCACCGGGACAGGGTATGAGCAGTTCTTC
CASRPTGTGYEQFF
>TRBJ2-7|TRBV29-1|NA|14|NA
TGCAGCGTTGAGGTCCCGGGGGCCTCCTACGTGCAGTACTTC
CSVEVPGASYVQYF
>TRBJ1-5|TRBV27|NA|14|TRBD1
TGTGCCAGCAGTGAAGACAGGGATAATCAGCCCCAGCATTTT
CASSEDRDNQPQHF
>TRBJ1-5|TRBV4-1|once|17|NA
TGCGCCAGCAGCCAGGAGCTGACGGGGGGGCGCAATCAGCCCCAGCATTTT
CASSQELTGGRNQPQHF
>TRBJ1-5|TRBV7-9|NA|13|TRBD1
TGTGCCAGTTCACAGGGGCCCATAAAGCCCCAGCATTTT
CASSQGPIKPQHF